This TCR beta chain originates from a study of cytomegalovirus exposure and HLA in healthy donors. Separate from the roughly 670-subject first cohort, the approximately 120-subject validation cohort was the one that the donors belonged to. General study points: Cytomegalovirus association was assigned to more than 150 TCR beta chains. Specific recognition of CMV antigens was confirmed in vitro for three chains (all CMV-associated).

Turning to this clone: The antigen is undetermined.

Germline assignment: CDR1 MGHRA and CDR2 YSYEKL. The CDR3 has 17 amino acids. The V segment lost 3 bases and the J segment 5 bases; nucleotides outside the gene matches: 9. Clones were read by immunoSEQ multiplex PCR, and TCRdb kept only the in-frame ones, dropping some. The repertoire holds more than 250,000 clones, 80% to 90% seen once, with around 0.84% in the top ten. The chain couples TRBV4-1 to TRBJ2-5; 13 bases agree with TRBD2. The sequenced sample was PBMCs. The source is a woman aged 18-35 years in good health and CMV-seronegative. CDR3 sequence (DNA): TGCGCCAGCAGCCACTATAAAGGACTAGCGGGAGCTGAGACCCAGTACTTC. Amino acid sequence: CASSHYKGLAGAETQYF.